This T cell receptor (beta chain) is from a study of CD8 T cells in Susac syndrome. RNA totalling roughly 0.5 to 1 ug underwent reverse transcription with random hexamers. Each CDR3 protein gets one entry after TCRdb re-called the immunoSEQ multiplex PCR reads with MiXCR. This sample has about 140,000 distinct CDR3 sequences, with approximately 95% found just once. Blood CD8+ and CD4+ T cells underwent high-throughput TCR beta sequencing. TEMRA cells were FACS-enriched and CD8+ and CD4+ T cells negatively isolated. V lost 0 bases and J 0 bases, leaving 7 bases between the germline ends. The germline gives CDR1 SGDLS, CDR2 YYNGEE. The CDR3 contains 16 residues.

This sequence was found in a human donor with multiple sclerosis. This chain links TRBV9 with TRBJ2-6; D uncertain. The source material was CD4+ T cells from PBMCs. In DNA, the CDR3 is TGTGCCAGCAGCGTAGGTATGGGCTCTGGGGCCAACGTCCTGACTTTC. Its translation: CASSVGMGSGANVLTF. Full variable domain (missing parts from reference TRBV9 and TRBJ2-6): DSGVTQTPKHLITATGQRVTLRCSPRSGDLSVYWYQQSLDQGLQFLIQYYNGEERAKGNILERFSAQQFPDLHSELNLSSLELGDSALYFCASSVGMGSGANVLTFGAGSRLTVL.